These 11 T cell receptor beta chains originate from one sample sequenced in a study of identical twins. TCRdb processed the 5' RACE reads anew with MiXCR; each CDR3 protein has one entry. The data contain 250,000 to 350,000 distinct CDR3 sequences, roughly 8.6% of them singletons. The same specimen was also included in a second study, on yellow fever vaccine responses in identical twins.

The sequencing input was CD8+ T cells sorted from blood. These receptor sequences come from a woman aged 18-30 years in good health.

At least ten counts were recorded for this clonotype. The J gene is TRBJ1-1, the V gene TRBV18, with 10 bases fitting TRBD1. With 6 bases clipped from V and 3 bases from J, the junction kept 1 base outside the gene matches. The CDR3 has 13 amino acids. The germline gives CDR1 KGHSH, CDR2 LQKENI. As DNA, the CDR3 is TGTGCCAGCTCGGGGACAGGGGACACTGAAGCTTTCTTT. This sequence encodes CASSGTGDTEAFF. Using reference TRBV18 and TRBJ1-1 for the parts outside the CDR3, the full variable domain is NAGVMQNPRHLVRRRGQEARLRCSPMKGHSHVYWYRQLPEEGLKFMVYLQKENIIDESGMPKERFSAEFPKEGPSILRIQQVVRGDSAAYFCASSGTGDTEAFFGQGTRLTVV.

This clonotype was picked up a small number of times. This rearrangement joins TRBV28 to TRBJ2-6; unclear D gene. V lost 6 bases, J lost 0 bases, and 9 bases lay in between. Germline CDR1 is MDHEN and CDR2 is SYDVKM. The CDR3 extends over 15 amino acids. CDR3 loop: CASRPYISGANVLTF. For the CDR3, the DNA is TGTGCCAGCAGGCCGTACATCTCTGGGGCCAACGTCCTGACTTTC. Complete variable domain (other parts from reference TRBV28 and TRBJ2-6): DVKVTQSSRYLVKRTGEKVFLECVQDMDHENMFWYRQDPGLGLRLIYFSYDVKMKEKGDIPEGYSVSREKKERFSLILESASTNQTSMYLCASRPYISGANVLTFGAGSRLTVL.

This clonotype was observed a few times. The V call is TRBV27, the J call TRBJ2-7, with D uncertain. V lost 6 bases and J lost 3, with 15 bases in between. Looked up from germline, CDR1 is MNHEY and CDR2 is SMNVEV (reference sequence). This CDR3 is 14 amino acids long. CDR3 protein: CASSPREKFYEQYF. The CDR3 DNA reads TGTGCCAGCAGCCCCCGAGAAAAGTTCTACGAGCAGTACTTC.

This clonotype was seen a handful of times. The rearrangement uses TRBV12-3 or TRBV12-4 and TRBJ1-1; 8 nucleotides align to TRBD1. V was clipped by 6 bases and J by 5 bases; unmatched bases: 8. The CDR3 is 14 amino acids. The CDR3: CASSPDRAWTEAFF. CDR3 DNA sequence: TGTGCCAGCAGCCCGGACAGGGCATGGACTGAAGCTTTCTTT.

This clonotype appeared a few times. This sequence joins TRBV27 and TRBJ1-2; D is perhaps TRBD1 (5 bases). The CDR3 is 14 residues long. Germline loops: CDR1 MNHEY, CDR2 SMNVEV (reference sequence). Between the trimmed V and J ends, which lost 6 bases and 6 bases, there was a span of 17 bases. The CDR3 DNA reads TGTGCCAGCAGGGGACTCGAAGATACCGATGGCTACACCTTC. Translation gives CASRGLEDTDGYTF.

This clonotype has at least ten counts. This chain links TRBV20-1 with TRBJ2-5, with a tentative D call TRBD2 (7 bases). V lost 3 bases and J 3 bases, leaving 23 bases between the germline ends. Germline assignment: CDR1 DFQATT and CDR2 SNEGSKA (reference sequence). This CDR3 is 17 amino acids long. The CDR3 sequence: CSARGGGPLYTEETQYF. The CDR3 DNA is TGCAGTGCTAGGGGCGGGGGCCCCCTCTACACCGAAGAGACCCAGTACTTC.

This clonotype was counted only a few times. CDR3 sequence (DNA): TGTGCCAGCAGCTCAACGGGACAGTTCAAGTTCTTC. Protein: CASSSTGQFKFF. The V call is TRBV7-9, the J call TRBJ2-1; 7 nucleotides align to TRBD1. This CDR3 spans 12 amino acids. J lost 14 bases, V lost 4 bases, and 8 bases had no gene match. Germline V gene lookup returns CDR1 SEHNR and CDR2 FQNEAQ (reference sequence).

This clonotype has a handful of counts. V is TRBV5-1 and J is TRBJ2-1; 8 bases fit TRBD1. The germline CDR1 and CDR2 sequences are SGHRS and YFSETQ. V was pared by 4 bases and J by 0 bases, with 6 bases of the junction left unmatched. The CDR3 runs 16 residues. CDR3 protein: CASSTRQGSSYNEQFF. The CDR3 DNA sequence: TGCGCCAGCAGCACCAGACAGGGGAGCTCCTACAATGAGCAGTTCTTC.

This clonotype was observed a handful of times. This chain connects TRBV15 to TRBJ2-3, with D uncertain. In germline, CDR1 is LNHNV, CDR2 YYDKDF (reference sequence). V lost 3 bases to trimming and J lost 4 bases, with 11 bases between them. This CDR3 region has 14 residues. CDR3 sequence: CATSSTTPSDTQYF. Here the CDR3 DNA reads TGTGCCACCAGCAGTACGACTCCCTCAGATACGCAGTATTTT.

The sample holds many counts of this clonotype. This rearrangement joins TRBV12-3 or TRBV12-4 to TRBJ1-2; D may be TRBD1 (5 bases). This CDR3 is built from 13 residues. Trimming shortened V by 6 bases and J by 6 bases, and 14 bases separated the two germline ends. For the CDR3, the DNA is TGTGCCAGCAGCCACCCACAGGAGAATGGCTACACCTTC. It specifies CASSHPQENGYTF.

This clonotype was counted at least ten times. Mismatch with germline at one junction end may stem from a read error. The J gene is TRBJ2-5, the V gene TRBV20-1, with 14 bases identical to TRBD2. The CDR3 is 18 residues long. Germline CDR1 reads DFQATT; CDR2 reads SNEGSKA (reference sequence). The CDR3 coding sequence is TGCAGTGTTAGAGTAGGGACTAGCGGGAGACGGGTGGAAGAGACCCAGTACTTC. As protein: CSVRVGTSGRRVEETQYF.